Each of the 5 T cell receptor beta chains below was sequenced from the same sample in a study of cytomegalovirus exposure and HLA in healthy donors. Vbeta (60) and Jbeta (13) primers were used in the PCR. The protocol was immunoSEQ multiplex PCR, while the TCRdb copy is restricted to in-frame clones and leaves out a portion. There are about 160,000 clones in the sample; roughly three quarters occur only once, and around 1.4% lies in the top ten. Sequencing input: PBMCs. The receptor set was obtained from a man in his sixties in good health and CMV-seronegative.

V and J are TRBV4-1 and TRBJ1-4, with a weak D call TRBD1 (6 bases). The germline V and J ends were trimmed by 3 bases and 3 bases, with 11 bases remaining between them. Germline assignment: CDR1 MGHRA and CDR2 YSYEKL. CDR3 length: 15 amino acids. The chain's CDR3 is CASSQNRVPNEKLFF. The CDR3 DNA reads as TGCGCCAGCAGCCAGAACAGGGTACCTAATGAAAAACTGTTTTTT.

J is TRBJ1-4 and V is TRBV5-4; 8 positions agree with TRBD1. The ends lost 5 bases at V and 5 bases at J; junction bases unmatched: 8. The CDR3 contains 15 residues. Germline lookup yields CDR1 SGHNT and CDR2 YYREEE (reference sequence). CDR3: CASSTQTGENEKLFF. As DNA, the CDR3 is TGTGCCAGCAGTACCCAGACAGGGGAAAATGAAAAACTGTTTTTT.

The gene calls are TRBV27 and TRBJ2-1; possible D gene TRBD1, 5 bases. V lost 4 bases, J lost 0 bases, and 7 bases lay in between. The CDR3 has 14 residues. Germline CDR1 and CDR2: MNHEY and SMNVEV (reference sequence). The CDR3, as DNA: TGTGCCAGCAGTTCGACAGTCTCCTACAATGAGCAGTTCTTC. This gives the protein CASSSTVSYNEQFF.

V gene TRBV7-3 combines with J gene TRBJ1-1; TRBD1 agrees at 9 bases. This CDR3 is built from 15 residues. Germline values: CDR1 SGHTA, CDR2 FQGTGA. V dropped 5 bases and J dropped 0; count of bases not matched to a gene: 4. CDR3 loop: CASSPGQGMNTEAFF. CDR3 DNA sequence: TGTGCCAGCAGCCCCGGACAGGGGATGAACACTGAAGCTTTCTTT.

The rearrangement joins TRBV7-9 to TRBJ2-1; 8 positions agree with TRBD1. The CDR3 is made up of 15 amino acids. Trimming took 4 bases from V and 6 from J; bases not matched to a gene: 8. Looked up from germline, CDR1 is SEHNR and CDR2 is FQNEAQ (reference sequence). CDR3 sequence reads: CASSSTGGIRNEQFF. DNA of the CDR3: TGTGCCAGCAGCTCCACAGGGGGAATACGCAATGAGCAGTTCTTC.